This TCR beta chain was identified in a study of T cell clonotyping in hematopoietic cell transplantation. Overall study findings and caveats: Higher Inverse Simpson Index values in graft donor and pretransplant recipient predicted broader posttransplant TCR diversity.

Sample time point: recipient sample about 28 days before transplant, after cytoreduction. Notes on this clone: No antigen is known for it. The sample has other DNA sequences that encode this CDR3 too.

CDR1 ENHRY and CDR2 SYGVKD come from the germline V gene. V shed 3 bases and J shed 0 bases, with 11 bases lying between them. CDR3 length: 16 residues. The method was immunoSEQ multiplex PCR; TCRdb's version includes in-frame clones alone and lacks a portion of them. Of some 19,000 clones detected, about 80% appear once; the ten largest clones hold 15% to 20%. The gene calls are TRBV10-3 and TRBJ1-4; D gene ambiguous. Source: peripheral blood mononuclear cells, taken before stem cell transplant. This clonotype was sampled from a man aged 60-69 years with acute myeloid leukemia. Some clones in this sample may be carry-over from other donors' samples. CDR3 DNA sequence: TGTGCCATCAGTGAAACACAGCGAGCAACTAATGAAAAACTGTTTTTT. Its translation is CAISETQRATNEKLFF.